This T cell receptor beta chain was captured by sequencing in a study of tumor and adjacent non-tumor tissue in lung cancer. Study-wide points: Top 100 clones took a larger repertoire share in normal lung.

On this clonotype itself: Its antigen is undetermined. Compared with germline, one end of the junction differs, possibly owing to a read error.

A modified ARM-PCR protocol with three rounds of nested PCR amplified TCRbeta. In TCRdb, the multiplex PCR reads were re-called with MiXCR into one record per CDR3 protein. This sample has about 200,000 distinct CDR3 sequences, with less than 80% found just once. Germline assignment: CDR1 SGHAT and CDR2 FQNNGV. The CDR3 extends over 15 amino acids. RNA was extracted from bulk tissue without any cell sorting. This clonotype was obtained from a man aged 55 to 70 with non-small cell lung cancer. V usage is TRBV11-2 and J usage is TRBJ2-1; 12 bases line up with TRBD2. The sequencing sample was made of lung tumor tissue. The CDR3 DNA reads TGTGTCAGCAGCCCTAGCGGGAGGGTCGACCTTGAGCAGTTCTTC. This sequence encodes CVSSPSGRVDLEQFF.